This is a list of T cell receptor beta chains from one sample in a study of cytomegalovirus exposure and HLA in healthy donors. TCRdb's table, derived via immunoSEQ multiplex PCR, lists solely in-frame clones and lacks some. Among some 160,000 clones, 60% to 85% were seen once, and the ten largest hold 2.2%. Input material: PBMCs. These receptors came from a man in his forties or fifties in good health and CMV-seropositive. CDR3s include the opening cysteine and the closing phenylalanine or tryptophan. A D gene is named only where the DNA matches it firmly. Some rows have no size entry. The others give once, few or many, or a class for an expanded clone.

J gene | CDR3 length | D gene | clone size | V gene | CDR3 protein | CDR3 DNA
TRBJ1-6 | 15 | TRBD1 | - | TRBV5-4 | CASSADRGRGSPLHF | TGTGCCAGCAGCGCCGACAGGGGGCGGGGTTCACCCCTCCACTTT
TRBJ1-4 | 12 | TRBD1 | - | TRBV19 | CASRGQGGKLFF | TGTGCCAGTAGGGGACAGGGCGGAAAACTGTTTTTT
TRBJ2-3 | 15 | TRBD1 | - | TRBV11-2 | CASSDWTGGTDTQYF | TGTGCCAGCAGCGACTGGACAGGGGGGACAGATACGCAGTATTTT
TRBJ1-4 | 14 | - | - | TRBV10-3 | CAISDKEGWEKLFF | TGTGCCATCAGTGATAAGGAGGGCTGGGAAAAACTGTTTTTT
TRBJ1-1 | 13 | - | - | TRBV4-3 | CASSPTRYTEAFF | TGCGCCAGCAGCCCGACACGGTACACTGAAGCTTTCTTT
TRBJ2-1 | 13 | - | - | TRBV13 | CASSVSQGNEQFF | TGTGCCAGCAGCGTAAGCCAGGGAAATGAGCAGTTCTTC
TRBJ1-1 | 18 | - | few | TRBV11-2 | CASSLDSWGGQLNTEAFF | TGTGCCAGCAGCTTAGACTCCTGGGGTGGACAGTTGAACACTGAAGCTTTCTTT
TRBJ1-1 | 13 | - | - | TRBV7-6 | CASSSLRDPEAFF | TGTGCCAGCAGCTCCCTCAGGGATCCTGAAGCTTTCTTT
TRBJ2-2 | 15 | - | few | TRBV9 | CASSSSGQNTGELFF | TGTGCCAGCAGCTCGAGCGGGCAGAACACCGGGGAGCTGTTTTTT
TRBJ2-2 | 17 | - | - | TRBV7-2 | CASSLVGGRVGTGELFF | TGTGCCAGCAGCTTAGTCGGGGGACGGGTCGGCACCGGGGAGCTGTTTTTT
TRBJ2-5 | 14 | - | - | TRBV5-1 | CASSRDRSEETQYF | TGCGCCAGCAGCAGAGACAGGTCCGAAGAGACCCAGTACTTC
TRBJ2-3 | 16 | TRBD2 | - | TRBV2 | CASSEGAIAGADTQYF | TGTGCCAGCAGTGAAGGGGCAATAGCGGGGGCAGATACGCAGTATTTT
TRBJ1-1 | 13 | - | few | TRBV15 | CATSRDRGEGAFF | TGTGCCACCAGCAGAGATAGGGGGGAGGGAGCTTTCTTT
TRBJ1-2 | 13 | TRBD1 | - | TRBV6-6 | CASSRDRLYGYTF | TGTGCCAGCAGTAGGGACAGGCTCTATGGCTACACCTTC
TRBJ1-2 | 17 | TRBD1 | once | TRBV5-4 | CASSLGSGQGYFYGYTF | TGTGCCAGCAGCTTGGGCTCGGGACAGGGATATTTCTATGGCTACACCTTC